This TCR beta chain was identified in a study of T-cell reconstitution after alpha-beta-depleted transplantation in children. The CDR3 consists of 14 residues. CDR1 and CDR2 from the germline V gene are SGHKS and YYEKEE (reference sequence). Deletions cut 2 bases from V and 6 bases from J, with 12 bases between. Unique molecular identifiers were used to barcode this TCRbeta library. TCRdb re-derived calls from the PCR reads in MiXCR, one entry per CDR3 protein. The table shows 150,000 to 200,000 distinct CDR3 sequences, with more than 6.5% occurring only once. This receptor was taken from a human donor who donated a stem cell graft to a child with Wiskott-Aldrich syndrome. Sequenced material: PBMCs from the stem cell graft donor, taken from the stem cell graft. The chain uses TRBV5-5 and TRBJ2-1; D is uncertain. CDR3 residues: CASSFGLPGNEQFF. CDR3 DNA sequence: TGTGCCAGCAGCTTTGGCTTGCCGGGCAATGAGCAGTTCTTC.